This T cell receptor beta chain was captured by sequencing in a study of CD8 T cells in Susac syndrome. A remark on this clonotype: Its target is not known. The junction shows a germline mismatch at one end, possibly a read error.

Reverse transcription used about 0.5 to 1 ug RNA and random hexamers. TCRdb reprocessed the immunoSEQ multiplex PCR reads with MiXCR, giving one entry per CDR3 protein. The sample yields around 170,000 distinct CDR3 sequences, roughly 94% seen once. Broader study findings: Among people with Susac, CD8+ clonal expansion was greatest in TEMRA cells and active patients.

Germline-derived CDR1 and CDR2 are SGHVS and FQNEAQ. The CDR3 sequence is 11 residues long. Sequencing was performed on CD8+ T cells from PBMCs. The clonotype was recovered from a human donor with Susac syndrome. This rearrangement joins TRBV7-8 to TRBJ2-1; tentatively, D is TRBD2 (5 bases). In DNA form, the CDR3 reads TGTGCCAGCAGCATAGCGAATGAGCAGTTCTTC. Amino acid sequence: CASSIANEQFF.